This T cell receptor beta chain appears in the sequencing data of a study of beta chain features in type 1 diabetes. Study-wide points: Among patients with Type 1 diabetes, TCRB CDR3s were moderately but significantly shorter in every one of the four CD4+ subsets.

The whole isolated RNA underwent reverse transcription, so sequencing captured expressed TCRB transcripts. Some clones are missing from TCRdb's copy, which holds only in-frame ones; the method was immunoSEQ multiplex PCR. Of under 300,000 clones in the sample, approximately 13% were seen once. Germline lookup yields CDR1 MGHDK and CDR2 SYGVNS. The germline V and J ends were trimmed by 6 bases and 5 bases, with 14 bases remaining between them. The CDR3 runs 14 residues. This clone was picked up a small number of times. Its antigen is currently unknown. The rearrangement links TRBV25-1 to TRBJ1-5, with a weak D call TRBD1 (5 bases). The sample comprised naive CD4+ T cells from blood. The clonotype was recovered from a man between 25 and 39 years old with type 1 diabetes. The DNA for the CDR3 is TGTGCCAGCAGCCCGGGACTCAGCTATCAGCCCCAGCATTTT. Its protein is CASSPGLSYQPQHF. Full variable domain (missing parts from reference TRBV25-1 and TRBJ1-5): EADIYQTPRYLVIGTGKKITLECSQTMGHDKMYWYQQDPGMELHLIHYSYGVNSTEKGDLSSESTVSRIRTEHFPLTLESARPSHTSQYLCASSPGLSYQPQHFGDGTRLSIL.